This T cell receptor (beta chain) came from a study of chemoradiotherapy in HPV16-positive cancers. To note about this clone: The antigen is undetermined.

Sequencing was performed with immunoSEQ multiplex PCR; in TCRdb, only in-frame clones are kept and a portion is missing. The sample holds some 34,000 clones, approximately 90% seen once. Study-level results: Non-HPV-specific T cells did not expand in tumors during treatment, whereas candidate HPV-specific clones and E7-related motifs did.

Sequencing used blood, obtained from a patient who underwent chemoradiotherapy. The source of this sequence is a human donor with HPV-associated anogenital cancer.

DNA of the CDR3: TGTGCCAGCAGTGACTCGGTGGAGGGCTCACCCCTCCACTTT. Protein: CASSDSVEGSPLHF. The chain is built from TRBV6-4 and TRBJ1-6; D is undetermined. V lost 0 bases and J lost 10, with 10 bases in between. Germline V gene sequence: CDR1 MRHNA, CDR2 SNTAGT. The CDR3 is made up of 14 amino acids.